The following is a T cell receptor (beta chain) sequence with its context. The germline V gene has CDR1 GTSNPN and CDR2 SVGIG (reference sequence). V lost 3 bases and J lost 0, with 9 bases in between. The CDR3 consists of 14 residues. The data stem from a study of blood T cell repertoires in COVID-19. Study-wide context: Acute-phase and convalescent COVID-19 samples originated in the United States, Italy and Spain. T cells, B-cell-depleted T cells, or PBMCs provided the cDNA or gDNA that served as material.

As originally analysed: It was from reference gene primer amplification that nucleated cell counts were estimated. The data were produced by immunoSEQ multiplex PCR, yet TCRdb's version contains in-frame clones alone and is incomplete. V and J calls and clone size follow that table, whereas D and trimming were derived from the DNA. The repertoire holds roughly 80,000 clones, with approximately 80% as singletons. Specimen: peripheral blood. The rearrangement uses TRBV30 and TRBJ1-5; perhaps TRBD1 as D (5 bases). The source is a human donor in a cohort sampled during active COVID-19. The DNA for the CDR3 is TGTGCCTGGAGCGGGGGGGATAGCAATCAGCCCCAGCATTTT. Protein product: CAWSGGDSNQPQHF. Full variable domain (outside the CDR3, taken from reference TRBV30 and TRBJ1-5): SQTIHQWPATLVQPVGSPLSLECTVEGTSNPNLYWYRQAAGRGLQLLFYSVGIGQISSEVPQNLSASRPQDRQFILSSKKLLLSDSGFYLCAWSGGDSNQPQHFGDGTRLSIL.